Listed below are T cell receptor beta chains from one sample, sequenced in a study of Tregs in tolerant kidney transplant recipients. Assay used: immunoSEQ multiplex PCR; TCRdb lists only in-frame clones, some missing. The table has 200,000 to 300,000 clones, more than 65% seen once; the top ten hold under 0.65%. Sequenced sample: CD4+ T cells from blood. These receptors were obtained from a human donor in good health. CDR3s include the opening cysteine and the closing phenylalanine or tryptophan. Each record gives: D gene, J gene, V gene, CDR3 protein. A D gene is named only where the DNA matches it firmly.

TRBD1	TRBJ2-7	TRBV10-3	CAISESGAGGGYEQYF
NA	TRBJ1-1	TRBV18	CASSRSPEAFF
TRBD1	TRBJ1-5	TRBV15	CATSREGRGASNQPQHF
NA	TRBJ1-1	TRBV28	CASSLPGAEAFF
NA	TRBJ1-1	TRBV18	CASSPLERAEAFF
NA	TRBJ1-2	TRBV19	CASSIRFGNYGYTF
NA	TRBJ2-5	TRBV6-6	CASSFSGPQQTQYF
NA	TRBJ1-1	TRBV11-3	CASSRDGEAFF
TRBD2	TRBJ2-2	TRBV14	CASSQILGLARPPELFF
NA	TRBJ2-2	TRBV19	CASKLEGQRTGELFF
NA	TRBJ2-3	TRBV2	CATPGLPSTDTQYF
TRBD1	TRBJ1-1	TRBV7-6	CASSSQGQMNTEAFF
NA	TRBJ2-1	TRBV7-9	CASSLRNGGGEQFF
NA	TRBJ1-4	TRBV30	CAWSVPGTSREKLFF
NA	TRBJ1-2	TRBV19	CASSEQGDYGYTF
TRBD2	TRBJ2-1	TRBV30	CAWSETTLGPLAGEDNEQFF
TRBD2	TRBJ2-3	TRBV2	CASSYRRLAGPTDTQYF
NA	TRBJ2-3	TRBV7-9	CASSLGLAADTQYF
TRBD1	TRBJ1-2	TRBV7-2	CASSPGGAVYGYTF
TRBD1	TRBJ1-1	TRBV5-1	CASSWGQLSMNTEAFF
NA	TRBJ1-6	TRBV30	CAWSPSQGASPLHF
NA	TRBJ2-7	TRBV6-1	CASRTTGITYEQYF
TRBD1	TRBJ2-7	TRBV5-8	CASKRAGQGAYEQYF
NA	TRBJ1-1	TRBV19	CASSITGWSEAFF
NA	TRBJ1-1	TRBV18	CASSPVMGVNTEAFF
NA	TRBJ2-1	TRBV19	CASSIINEQFF
NA	TRBJ2-5	TRBV6-1	CASTLAPRETQYF
NA	TRBJ1-2	TRBV7-8	CASSLAGKRYGYTF
NA	TRBJ1-1	TRBV18	CASSPPISQNTEAFF
TRBD1	TRBJ2-7	TRBV6-5	CASSPGQGSSYEQYF
NA	TRBJ1-1	TRBV15	CATSRGQGSNTEAFF
NA	TRBJ2-5	TRBV6-6	CASSSYGTHQVTQYF
NA	TRBJ2-1	TRBV18	CASSPQSYNEQFF
NA	TRBJ2-5	TRBV5-4	CASVYQETQYF
TRBD1	TRBJ1-1	TRBV6-1	CALGGQGAMIYEAFF
NA	TRBJ1-4	TRBV6-1	CASTKEGNNEKLFF
NA	TRBJ1-5	TRBV5-6	CASSLGGRDNQPQHF
TRBD1	TRBJ2-7	TRBV5-4	CASSKGTVSYEQYF
NA	TRBJ2-2	TRBV11-3	CASSSPRDTGELFF
TRBD1	TRBJ1-2	TRBV4-1	CASSQPRTGFYGYTF